This T cell receptor beta chain was found in a study of T cell clusters in autoimmune cytopenias. Each sample's input was roughly 250 ng genomic DNA, 35,000 to 40,000 genome equivalents. This CDR3 comprises 15 residues. CDR1 and CDR2 (germline): MNHEY, SVGEGT. Multiplex touch-down PCR amplified TRB using TRB-A and TRB-B pools in one tube. After re-calling the multiplex PCR reads, TCRdb lists one entry per CDR3 protein, DNA absent. The specimen's table records about 4,200 distinct CDR3 sequences. The same data also contributed to another study, on T cell repertoires in aging, cancer and after chemotherapy.

The sample taken for sequencing was peripheral blood. The origin of this receptor is a human donor in good health. J is TRBJ2-1 and V is TRBV6-2 or TRBV6-3; the D call of TRBD2 rests on TCRdb alone, since no DNA is present to check it. CDR3 residues: CASGGLAGVYNEQFF.